Presented here are 8 T cell receptor beta chains from one specimen sequenced in a study of blood T cells in healthy people across ages (dated by TCRdb to the mid-2010s). The library was obtained by 5' RACE. TCRdb names Illumina HiSeq 2500 as the instrument used. A second PCR of roughly 6 to 11 cycles was run with a J-beta primer mix and a sample-barcoded 5' primer. TCRdb reprocessing: public reads trimmed at Q25 with fastp, clones called with MiXCR, in-frame beta chains kept. Rows with one shared CDR3 protein collapse into an entry with the most common genes and DNA. The sample table lists 550,000 to 700,000 distinct CDR3 sequences, about 25% of them with a count of one. Around a sixth of the sample lies in the top ten. The sample consisted of blood. The receptors come from a woman aged 70-85 years in good health.

CDR3 in amino acids: CASSQRYRDSIYEQYF. The CDR3 DNA sequence: TGTGCCAGCAGCCAACGCTACCGGGACAGTATCTACGAGCAGTACTTC. The J gene is TRBJ2-7, the V gene TRBV4-2, with TRBD1 matching over 7 bases. Per the germline V gene, CDR1 is LGHNA and CDR2 is YNFKEQ. This CDR3 is 16 amino acids long. J gave up 3 bases and V 2 bases, and 10 bases lay outside the gene matches.

This clonotype was seen more than once but under ten times. V is TRBV5-1 and J is TRBJ1-1, with a tentative D call TRBD1 (5 bases). The CDR3 sequence is 14 residues long. The germline V gene has CDR1 SGHRS and CDR2 YFSETQ. Trimming took off 0 bases at V and 3 bases at J, with 9 bases between the two ends. CDR3 nucleotides: TGCGCCAGCAGCTTGGAGGGGCGCGACACTGAAGCTTTCTTT. Protein: CASSLEGRDTEAFF. Full variable domain (remainder filled in from reference TRBV5-1 and TRBJ1-1): KAGVTQTPRYLIKTRGQQVTLSCSPISGHRSVSWYQQTPGQGLQFLFEYFSETQRNKGNFPGRFSGRQFSNSRSEMNVSTLELGDSALYLCASSLEGRDTEAFFGQGTRLTVV.

This rearrangement joins TRBV2 to TRBJ1-4; D unresolved. Germline V gene data show CDR1 as SNHLY and CDR2 as FYNNEI. The V gene lost 3 bases and the J gene lost 7 bases, with 9 bases spanning the gap. The CDR3 totals 13 residues. CDR3 in amino acids: CASSDRSREKLFF. In nucleotides, the CDR3 is TGTGCCAGCAGTGACAGATCGCGTGAAAAACTGTTTTTT.

The chain uses TRBV2 and TRBJ2-2, with D perhaps TRBD1 (6 bases). The V gene lost 7 bases and the J gene lost 3 bases, with 12 bases spanning the gap. The CDR3 is made up of 14 amino acids. Per the germline V gene, CDR1 is SNHLY and CDR2 is FYNNEI. The CDR3, as DNA: TGTGCCAGCAATAGGGACACGGACACCGGGGAGCTGTTTTTT. Its protein is CASNRDTDTGELFF.

In its sample, this clonotype was seen a few times. The chain combines TRBV4-3 with TRBJ2-7, with 10 positions matching TRBD1. This CDR3 has 16 residues. V dropped 1 base and J dropped 0; count of bases not matched to a gene: 3. Per germline, CDR1 LGHNA and CDR2 YSLEER. CDR3 nucleotide sequence: TGCGCCAGCAGCCAAGCGTGGACAGGGGGCTCCTACGAGCAGTACTTC. It is translated as CASSQAWTGGSYEQYF.

The chain is built from TRBV24-1 and TRBJ2-5, with D possibly TRBD2 on 6 matching bases. The CDR3 has 16 residues. V lost 0 bases and J 2 bases, leaving 12 bases between the germline ends. The V gene's germline CDR1 is KGHDR and CDR2 SFDVKD. For the CDR3, the DNA is TGTGCCACCAGTGATTTGCAATTCGGGGGTCAAGAGACCCAGTACTTC. Translated: CATSDLQFGGQETQYF.

This clonotype occurred a few times. The chain has TRBV9 and TRBJ2-7; D is unclear. The CDR3 contains 14 residues. Germline V lookup: CDR1 SGDLS, CDR2 YYNGEE. Between the trimmed V and J ends, which lost 0 bases and 0 bases, there was a span of 7 bases. The CDR3 loop reads CASSVADHSYEQYF. The CDR3 bases are TGTGCCAGCAGCGTAGCAGACCACTCCTACGAGCAGTACTTC.

The chain employs TRBV4-3 and TRBJ2-5; D is possibly TRBD2 (6 bases). With 0 bases removed from V and 4 bases from J, the gap between germline ends came to 15 bases. CDR1 and CDR2 (germline): LGHNA, YSLEER. This CDR3 has 16 amino acids. Written as DNA, the CDR3 is TGCGCCAGCAGCCAAGAATTATCAGGGACTGGAGAGACCCAGTACTTC. Its protein product is CASSQELSGTGETQYF.